This T cell receptor (beta chain) was identified in a study of T cell responses to AZD1222 COVID-19 vaccine. Libraries were prepared by immunoSEQ multiplex PCR; TCRdb keeps only in-frame clonotypes and omits some of them. The sample has roughly 100,000 clones, roughly nine tenths seen once; the top ten hold 35% to 50%. The input for sequencing was peripheral blood, taken on day 0 of AZD1222 vaccination. The sequence was collected from an adult in good health.

CDR3 nucleotide sequence: TGTGCCAGCAGCTCACGCGGGGGGAGCTCCTACGAGCAGTACTTC. It encodes CASSSRGGSSYEQYF. The chain recombines TRBV7-9 with TRBJ2-7, with TRBD2 matching over 8 bases. Trimming cost V 4 bases and J 0 bases; bases outside gene matches: 5. Germline CDR1 reads SEHNR; CDR2 reads FQNEAQ (reference sequence). CDR3 length: 15 residues.